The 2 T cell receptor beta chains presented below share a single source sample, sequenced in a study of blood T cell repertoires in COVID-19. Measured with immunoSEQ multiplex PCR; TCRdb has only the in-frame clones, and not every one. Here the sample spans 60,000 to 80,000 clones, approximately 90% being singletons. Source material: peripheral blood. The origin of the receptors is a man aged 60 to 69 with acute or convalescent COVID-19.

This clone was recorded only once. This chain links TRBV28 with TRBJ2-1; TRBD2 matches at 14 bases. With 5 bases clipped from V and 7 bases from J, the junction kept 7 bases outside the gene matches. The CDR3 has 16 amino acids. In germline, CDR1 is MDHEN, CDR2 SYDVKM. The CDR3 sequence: CASSISGLAGVNEQFF. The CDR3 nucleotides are TGTGCCAGCAGTATCTCGGGACTAGCGGGAGTAAATGAGCAGTTCTTC.

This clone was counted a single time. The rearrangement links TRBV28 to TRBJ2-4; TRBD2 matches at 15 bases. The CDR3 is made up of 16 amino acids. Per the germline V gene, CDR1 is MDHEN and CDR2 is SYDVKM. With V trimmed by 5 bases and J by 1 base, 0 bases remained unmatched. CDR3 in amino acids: CASSGLAGGAKNIQYF. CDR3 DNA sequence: TGTGCCAGCAGTGGACTAGCGGGAGGGGCCAAAAACATTCAGTACTTC.